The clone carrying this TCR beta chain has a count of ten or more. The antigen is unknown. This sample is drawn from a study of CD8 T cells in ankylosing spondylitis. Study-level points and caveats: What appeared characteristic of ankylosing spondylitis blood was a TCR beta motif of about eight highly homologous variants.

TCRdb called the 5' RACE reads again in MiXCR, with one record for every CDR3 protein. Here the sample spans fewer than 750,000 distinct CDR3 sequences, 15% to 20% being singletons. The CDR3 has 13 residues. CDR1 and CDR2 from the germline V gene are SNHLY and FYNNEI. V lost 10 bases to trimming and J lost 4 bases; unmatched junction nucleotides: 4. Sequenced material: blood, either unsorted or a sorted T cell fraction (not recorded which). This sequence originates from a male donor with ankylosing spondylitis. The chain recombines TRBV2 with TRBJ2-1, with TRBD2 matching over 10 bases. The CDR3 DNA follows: TGTGCCATATTAGCGGGGGGTTACAATGAGCAGTTCTTC. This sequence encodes CAILAGGYNEQFF.